The 3 T cell receptor beta chains below were found in one sample sequenced in a study of shared clonotypes between healthy human individuals (TCRdb year 2020). The method behind the library was the immunoSEQ multiplex PCR assay. TCRdb's version of the immuneACCESS table is confined to in-frame rearrangements and falls short of the full clone set. An unresolved V gene accounts for under half of the shortfall where checked; the remainder is of unknown origin. This sample comprises 550,000 to 600,000 clones, roughly 98% of them detected only once. Around 0.3% of the sample lies in the top ten. CD8 naive samples were obtained by positive selection for CCR7 among CD45RO-negative cells, yielding a CD45RA+CCR7+ population from which TemRA cells were excluded. The sample comprised naive CD8+ T cells sorted from blood. The cell subset or site label, as the study defines it: CD45RA+CCR7+. The receptor set was obtained from a man under 40 in good health.

CDR3 region: CASSSSTGFGEKLFF. Written as DNA, the CDR3 is TGTGCCAGCAGTTCCTCGACAGGCTTCGGAGAAAAACTGTTTTTT. This chain uses TRBV27 with TRBJ1-4; tentatively, D is TRBD1 (6 bases). Trimming removed 4 bases from V and 8 bases from J, with 17 bases in between. Germline assignment: CDR1 MNHEY and CDR2 SMNVEV (reference sequence). The length of the CDR3 is 15 residues.

The chain employs TRBV5-4 and TRBJ2-7; D unresolved. Trimming took 2 bases from V and 5 from J, leaving 14 bases between them. CDR3 size: 14 residues. Germline V gives CDR1 SGHNT, CDR2 YYREEE (reference sequence). The CDR3 DNA reads as TGTGCCAGCAGCTTATTAATTGAGGCGAACGAGCAGTACTTC. Encoded protein: CASSLLIEANEQYF. The full variable domain, rest sourced from reference TRBV5-4 and TRBJ2-7, is ETGVTQSPTHLIKTRGQQVTLRCSSQSGHNTVSWYQQALGQGPQFIFQYYREEENGRGNFPPRFSGLQFPNYSSELNVNALELDDSALYLCASSLLIEANEQYFGPGTRLTVT.

The rearrangement links TRBV19 to TRBJ2-1; tentative D call: TRBD2 (5 bases). Between the trimmed V and J ends, which lost 7 bases and 1 base, there was a span of 14 bases. The V gene's germline CDR1 is LNHDA and CDR2 SQIVND (reference sequence). The CDR3 extends over 15 amino acids. This CDR3 is CASIPSSSSYNEQFF. Written as DNA, the CDR3 is TGTGCCAGTATTCCTAGCTCCTCTTCCTACAATGAGCAGTTCTTC.